This T cell receptor beta chain appears in the sequencing data of a study of OX40 agonist ivuxolimab in advanced cancers. Whole-study context: The study treated patients with ivuxolimab, an agonistic anti-OX40 (CD134) antibody. Participants, roughly 80% male, averaged 60 years of age, ranging from about 23 to 85.

The CDR3 length is 18 residues. The germline gives CDR1 SGHRS, CDR2 YFSETQ. Trimming stripped 1 base from V and 2 bases from J, with 18 bases between. This clone was observed a single time. Its antigen is unidentified. Study-level results: Among the lowest peripheral clonal expansion occurred in 0.1-3.0 mg/kg partial responders. Clones of CD4+ and CD8+ blood T cells grew by week 6 at doses of 0.1 to 3.0 mg/kg.

Sequenced by immunoSEQ multiplex PCR; TCRdb stores in-frame clones only, minus some. The table has roughly 80,000 clones, 65% to 85% seen once. Source: CD4+ or CD8+ T cells sorted from blood, taken in a trial of the OX40 agonist ivuxolimab. The source is an adult with an advanced solid tumor such as melanoma, head and neck, liver or kidney cancer. The chain couples TRBV5-1 to TRBJ2-2; D is unresolved. In DNA, the CDR3 is TGCGCCAGCAGCTTGACCCGATCCCCCGGGTTTAACACCGGGGAGCTGTTTTTT. It specifies CASSLTRSPGFNTGELFF.